Below are 17 T cell receptor beta chains sequenced from a single sample in a study of shared T cell receptors in the human thymus. Assay: immunoSEQ multiplex PCR; the TCRdb copy retains only in-frame clones and omits some. The sample lists under 450,000 clones, around 93% occurring once. The sample was thymocytes. The receptors stem from a human donor.

The chain employs TRBV14 and TRBJ2-7; weak D call: TRBD2 (6 bases). Germline CDR1 SGHDN, CDR2 FVKESK. The CDR3 runs to 15 residues. Trimming shortened V by 6 bases and J by 4 bases, and 19 bases separated the two germline ends. The CDR3 is CASSLLSGTMYEQYF. In nucleotides, the CDR3 is TGTGCCAGCAGTCTGCTTAGCGGAACGATGTACGAGCAGTACTTC. The full variable domain, in which reference TRBV14 and TRBJ2-7 provide the parts outside the CDR3, is EAGVTQFPSHSVIEKGQTVTLRCDPISGHDNLYWYRRVMGKEIKFLLHFVKESKQDESGMPNNRFLAERTGGTYSTLKVQPAELEDSGVYFCASSLLSGTMYEQYFGPGTRLTVT.

The chain has TRBV4-1 and TRBJ1-1; the D is unclear. This CDR3 has 12 amino acids. V was clipped by 7 bases and J by 8 bases, with 14 bases between them. Germline V gene data show CDR1 as MGHRA and CDR2 as YSYEKL. The CDR3 is CASKGSSKEAFF. The CDR3 region has the DNA TGCGCCAGCAAAGGTTCGAGCAAAGAAGCTTTCTTT.

This sequence joins TRBV11-3 and TRBJ2-3; D call uncertain. Germline loops: CDR1 SGHNT, CDR2 YENEEA. CDR3 length: 13 residues. V was cut by 5 bases and J by 6 bases, with 12 bases left in between. For the CDR3, the DNA is TGTGCCAGCAGCCCGACCCCCGACGATACGCAGTATTTT. Encoded protein: CASSPTPDDTQYF.

This clone has a single count. The chain employs TRBV11-2 and TRBJ2-2, with D possibly being TRBD1 or TRBD2 (6 bases each). The ends were cut back, 3 bases at V and 6 bases at J, with 11 bases in the middle. The CDR3 length is 14 residues. In germline, CDR1 is SGHAT, CDR2 FQNNGV. The CDR3 reads CASSFGGLAGELFF. Written as DNA, the CDR3 is TGTGCCAGCAGCTTCGGGGGCCTCGCCGGGGAGCTGTTTTTT.

The chain links TRBV6-6 to TRBJ2-1, with TRBD2 identical over 13 bases. Germline CDR1 MNHNY, CDR2 SVGAGI (reference sequence). J gave up 7 bases and V 7 bases, and 10 bases lay outside the gene matches. This CDR3 is built from 16 residues. The CDR3 reads CASTPSPLAGGNEQFF. The DNA for the CDR3 is TGTGCCAGCACCCCTAGCCCACTAGCGGGAGGGAATGAGCAGTTCTTC.

This rearrangement joins TRBV5-6 to TRBJ2-5; no clear D. The closer fit of TRBJ2-7 to the DNA end suggests the J call may be wrong. The V gene's germline CDR1 is SGHDT and CDR2 YYEEEE. The CDR3 is made up of 15 amino acids. In DNA form, the CDR3 reads TGTGCCAGCAGCTTGGGCCTTCCCCTTTCCTACGAGCAGTACTTC. It is translated as CASSLGLPLSYEQYF.

The genes are TRBV6-5 and TRBJ2-3; 10 bases map to TRBD2. The trim removed 10 bases at V and 5 bases at J, leaving 9 bases unmatched. Germline CDR1 and CDR2: MNHEY and SVGAGI. There are 14 residues in the CDR3. The DNA for the CDR3 is TGTGCCACCTACGGGACTAGCGAATTAGATACGCAGTATTTT. Protein sequence: CATYGTSELDTQYF.

The chain uses TRBV2 and TRBJ2-5; 11 nucleotides align to TRBD2. Germline CDR1 is SNHLY and CDR2 is FYNNEI. The junction had 7 bases not matched to a gene; V was cut back by 2 bases and J by 2 bases. The CDR3 length is 17 residues. CDR3 nucleotide sequence: TGTGCCAGCAGTGAATGGCTAGCGGGAGGAAGACAAGAGACCCAGTACTTC. It translates to CASSEWLAGGRQETQYF.

This chain links TRBV6-1 with TRBJ1-1, with D perhaps matching TRBD1 (5 bases). CDR1 is MNHNS and CDR2 is SASEGT in the germline V gene. V lost 7 bases and J lost 1, with 10 bases in between. The CDR3 is 13 residues long. The CDR3 DNA follows: TGTGCCAGCACTTACAGGCCGAACACTGAAGCTTTCTTT. Translated: CASTYRPNTEAFF.

The V and J genes are TRBV29-1 and TRBJ2-1; no clear D gene. Trimming took 7 bases from V and 6 from J, leaving 16 bases between them. Germline CDR1 reads SQVTM; CDR2 reads ANQGSEA. CDR3 length equals 13 residues. In DNA, the CDR3 is TGCAGCGCCTGGAATGGTTTCGCCAATGAGCAGTTCTTC. This translates into CSAWNGFANEQFF.

The chain is built from TRBV11-2 and TRBJ2-5, with 10 positions matching TRBD2. There are 17 residues in the CDR3. After removal of 2 bases from V and 4 bases from J, the junction contained 10 bases not matched to a gene. Looked up from germline, CDR1 is SGHAT and CDR2 is FQNNGV. This CDR3 reads CASSLFLAGVDRETQYF. The CDR3 nucleotides are TGTGCCAGCAGCTTATTTCTAGCGGGAGTTGATCGAGAGACCCAGTACTTC.

The chain employs TRBV19 and TRBJ2-1; 7 bases agree with TRBD1. V trimming: 6 bases; J trimming: 10 bases; junction bases outside the gene matches: 12. Per the germline V gene, CDR1 is LNHDA and CDR2 is SQIVND (reference sequence). The CDR3 extends over 14 amino acids. CDR3 in amino acids: CASRTKDQGGEQFF. CDR3 nucleotides: TGTGCCAGTAGGACCAAAGACCAAGGGGGCGAGCAGTTCTTC.

J is TRBJ2-7 and V is TRBV7-9; perhaps TRBD2 as D (6 bases). V lost 0 bases, J lost 5 bases, and 14 bases lay in between. The germline gives CDR1 SEHNR, CDR2 FQNEAQ (reference sequence). The CDR3 contains 15 residues. The CDR3 DNA is TGTGCCAGCAGCTTAGCAGTGAGGACTACCAACGAGCAGTACTTC. It is translated as CASSLAVRTTNEQYF.

V usage is TRBV19 and J usage is TRBJ2-7; possible D gene TRBD1, 6 bases. The CDR3 sequence is 12 residues long. Looked up from germline, CDR1 is LNHDA and CDR2 is SQIVND (reference sequence). Trimming removed 7 bases from V and 0 bases from J, with 7 bases in between. DNA of the CDR3: TGTGCCAGTATGGACAGCTCCTACGAGCAGTACTTC. Protein sequence: CASMDSSYEQYF.

The chain carries TRBV28 and TRBJ2-5; 11 bases agree with TRBD2. This CDR3 is built from 19 residues. CDR1 MDHEN and CDR2 SYDVKM come from the germline V gene. With V trimmed by 6 bases and J by 5 bases, 20 bases remained unmatched. This chain's CDR3 is CASSSLPRSGRAEEETQYF. The CDR3 coding sequence is TGTGCCAGCAGCTCCCTCCCTCGTAGCGGGAGGGCCGAGGAGGAGACCCAGTACTTC.

On this clone: The sample holds other DNA sequences that translate to the same CDR3. The V and J genes are TRBV20-1 and TRBJ2-7; D call uncertain. Germline V gene data show CDR1 as DFQATT and CDR2 as SNEGSKA (reference sequence). V was shortened by 6 bases and J by 6 bases, with 9 bases between the two germline ends. The CDR3 is 10 amino acids. Written as DNA, the CDR3 is TGCAGTGCAGGTAGAGGCGAGCAGTACTTC. Translating it yields CSAGRGEQYF.

The rearrangement uses TRBV28 and TRBJ2-7, with 10 positions matching TRBD2. The J segment lost 2 bases and the V segment lost 6 bases, leaving 10 bases of the junction unmatched. This CDR3 has 16 amino acids. Germline V lookup: CDR1 MDHEN, CDR2 SYDVKM. The CDR3 nucleotides are TGTGCCAGCAGCAACTTCCTAGCGGGAGTTGCCTACGAGCAGTACTTC. This sequence encodes CASSNFLAGVAYEQYF.